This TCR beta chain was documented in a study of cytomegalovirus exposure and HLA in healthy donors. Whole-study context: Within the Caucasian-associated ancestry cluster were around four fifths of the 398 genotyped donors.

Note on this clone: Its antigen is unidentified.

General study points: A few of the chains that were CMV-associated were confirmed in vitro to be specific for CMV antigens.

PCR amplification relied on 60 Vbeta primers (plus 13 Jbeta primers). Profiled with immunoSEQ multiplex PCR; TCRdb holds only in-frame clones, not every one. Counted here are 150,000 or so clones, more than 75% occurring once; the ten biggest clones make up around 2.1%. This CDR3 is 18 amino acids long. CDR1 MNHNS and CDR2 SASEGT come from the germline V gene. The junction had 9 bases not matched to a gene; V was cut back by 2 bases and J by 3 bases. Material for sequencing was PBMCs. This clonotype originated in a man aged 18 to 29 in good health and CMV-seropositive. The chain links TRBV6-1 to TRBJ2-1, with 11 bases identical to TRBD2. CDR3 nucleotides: TGTGCCAGCAGTGAATTTCGCTATAGCGGGGGGGACTACAATGAGCAGTTCTTC. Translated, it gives CASSEFRYSGGDYNEQFF.